The 2 T cell receptor beta chains below all came from one sample that was sequenced in a study of response to subunit inactivated influenza vaccine. In TCRdb, the RT-PCR reads were re-called with MiXCR into one record per CDR3 protein. This sample yields about 160,000 distinct CDR3 sequences, of which around 9.9% are seen a single time; around 12% belongs to the top ten. The source material was non-naive T cells sorted from PBMCs, sampled 45 days after vaccination. Receptors originate from a man aged 50 or older who received an inactivated influenza vaccine.

This chain joins TRBV3-1 and TRBJ1-5, with D possibly matching TRBD1 (5 bases). CDR1 is LGHDT, CDR2 YNNKEL, per germline (reference sequence). The V end was cut by 1 base, the J end by 6 bases, with 16 bases between. There are 16 residues in the CDR3. CDR3 DNA sequence: TGTGCCAGCAGCCAAGGAGCACAGGTAATGGGTCAGCCCCAGCATTTT. Translation gives CASSQGAQVMGQPQHF.

This clonotype was detected ten times or more. V usage is TRBV11-2 and J usage is TRBJ2-7, with a tentative D call TRBD1 (8 bases). The CDR3 sequence is 19 residues long. V gave up 5 bases and J gave up 2 bases, with 28 bases separating them. CDR1 and CDR2 (germline): SGHAT, FQNNGV. The CDR3 nucleotides are TGTGCCAGCAGCCCGTCCGGGACAGGTGTGGCTAGCGGCACCTACGAGCAGTACTTC. Translation: CASSPSGTGVASGTYEQYF.